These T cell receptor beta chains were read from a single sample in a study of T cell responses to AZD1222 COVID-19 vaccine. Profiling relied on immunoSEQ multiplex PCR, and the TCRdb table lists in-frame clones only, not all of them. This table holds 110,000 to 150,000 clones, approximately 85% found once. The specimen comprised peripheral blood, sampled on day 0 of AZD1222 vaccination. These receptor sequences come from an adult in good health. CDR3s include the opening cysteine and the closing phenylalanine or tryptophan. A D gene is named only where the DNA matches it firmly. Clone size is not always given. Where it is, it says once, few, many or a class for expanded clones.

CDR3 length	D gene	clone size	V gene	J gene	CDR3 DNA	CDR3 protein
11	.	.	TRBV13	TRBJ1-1	TGTGCCAGCCGATGGCAGACCGAAGCTTTCTTT	CASRWQTEAFF
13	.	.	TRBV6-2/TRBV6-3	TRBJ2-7	TGTGCCAGCACCCCACCCGGTTCCTACGAGCAGTACTTC	CASTPPGSYEQYF
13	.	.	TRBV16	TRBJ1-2	TGTGCCAGCAGCCGGCCGGGCAACTATGGCTACACCTTC	CASSRPGNYGYTF
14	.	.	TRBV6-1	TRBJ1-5	TGTGCCAGCAGTGAATGGGAACACTATCAGCCCCAGCATTTT	CASSEWEHYQPQHF
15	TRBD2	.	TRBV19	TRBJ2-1	TGTGCCAGTACCCTGGGACTAGCGGGGAACAATGAGCAGTTCTTC	CASTLGLAGNNEQFF
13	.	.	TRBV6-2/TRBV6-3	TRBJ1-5	TGTGCCAGCAGTTACAGCAGGGTTCAGCCCCAGCATTTT	CASSYSRVQPQHF
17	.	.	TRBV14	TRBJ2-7	TGTGCCAGCAGCCAAGATATATCGCCGGGCTACTCCTACGAGCAGTACTTC	CASSQDISPGYSYEQYF
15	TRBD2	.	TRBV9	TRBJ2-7	TGTGCCAGCAGCCCTTGGACTAGCGGGATAGACGAGCAGTACTTC	CASSPWTSGIDEQYF
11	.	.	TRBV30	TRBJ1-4	TGTGCCTGGAACATAGGGGGGGAACTGTTTTTT	CAWNIGGELFF
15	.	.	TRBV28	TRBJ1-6	TGTGCCCATAATTCCGTCCTGGGAACGGGGTCACCCCTCCACTTT	CAHNSVLGTGSPLHF
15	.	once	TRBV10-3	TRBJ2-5	TGTGCCATCAGTGCTTCCCCGGGCGGACAAGAGACCCAGTACTTC	CAISASPGGQETQYF
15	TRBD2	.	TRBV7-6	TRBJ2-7	TGTGCCAGCAGCTTATTTGGGGGAGGGATCAACGAGCAGTACTTC	CASSLFGGGINEQYF
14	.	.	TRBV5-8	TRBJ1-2	TGTGCCAGCAGCGGTTCCTGGGCTTCCTATGGCTACACCTTC	CASSGSWASYGYTF
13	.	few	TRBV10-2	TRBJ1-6	TGCGCCAGCAGTGGGTGGCGCGGGTCACCCCTCCACTTT	CASSGWRGSPLHF
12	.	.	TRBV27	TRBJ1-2	TGTGCCAGCAGGGCTGGGGGGGGTGGCTACACCTTC	CASRAGGGGYTF
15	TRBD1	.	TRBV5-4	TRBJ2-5	TGTGCCAGCAGCTTGGCAGGGACAGGTCAAGAGACCCAGTACTTC	CASSLAGTGQETQYF
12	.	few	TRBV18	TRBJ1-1	TGTGCCAGCTCACCGAGGAACACTGAAGCTTTCTTT	CASSPRNTEAFF
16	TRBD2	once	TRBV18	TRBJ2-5	TGTGCCAGCTCACGGGATCAGGGACTAGCGGCAGAGACCCAGTACTTC	CASSRDQGLAAETQYF
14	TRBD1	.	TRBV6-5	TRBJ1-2	TGTGCCAGCAGTTCGGGACAGGGGATAGGTGGCTACACCTTC	CASSSGQGIGGYTF
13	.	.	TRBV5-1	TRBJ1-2	TGCGCCAGCAGCCAGGACGCTAACTATGGCTACACCTTC	CASSQDANYGYTF
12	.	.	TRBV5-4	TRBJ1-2	TGTGCCAGCAGCGAAGACAGCCTAGGCTACACCTTC	CASSEDSLGYTF
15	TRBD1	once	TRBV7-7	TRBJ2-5	TGTGCCAGCAGCTTATCCGGGACAGGGGTAGAGACCCAGTACTTC	CASSLSGTGVETQYF
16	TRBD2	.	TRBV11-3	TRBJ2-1	TGTGCCAGCAGCTCCGCCAGGGCGGGAGGAGACAATGAGCAGTTCTTC	CASSSARAGGDNEQFF
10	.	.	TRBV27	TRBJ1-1	TGTGCCAGCGGTAACACTGAAGCTTTCTTT	CASGNTEAFF
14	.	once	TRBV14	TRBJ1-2	TGTGCCAGCAGCCGACTTGGACAGCCGACTGGCTACACCTTC	CASSRLGQPTGYTF
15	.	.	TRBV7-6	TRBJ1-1	TGTGCCAGCAGCTTAGCGCCGACTCTGAACACTGAAGCTTTCTTT	CASSLAPTLNTEAFF
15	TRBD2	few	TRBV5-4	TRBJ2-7	TGTGCCAGCAGCCCACGGACTAGCGGGCCCTACGAGCAGTACTTC	CASSPRTSGPYEQYF
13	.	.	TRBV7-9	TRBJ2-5	TGTGCCAGCAGCGCACTTGGGCAGGAGACCCAGTACTTC	CASSALGQETQYF
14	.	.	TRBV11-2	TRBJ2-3	TGTGCCAGCAGCTTAGGGCTGGGCGCAGATACGCAGTATTTT	CASSLGLGADTQYF
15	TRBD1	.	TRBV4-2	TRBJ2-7	TGTGCCAGCAGCCAGACAGGGTTGGGCAACTACGAGCAGTACTTC	CASSQTGLGNYEQYF
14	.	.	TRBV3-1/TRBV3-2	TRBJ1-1	TGTGCCAGCAGCCAAGCAGGGTCGAACACTGAAGCTTTCTTT	CASSQAGSNTEAFF
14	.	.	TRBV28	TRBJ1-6	TGTGCCAGCAGCCGGGACCCCCTAAATTCACCCCTCCACTTT	CASSRDPLNSPLHF
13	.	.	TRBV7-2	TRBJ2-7	TGTGCCAGCAGTCCTCGGTCCTCCTACGAGCAGTACTTC	CASSPRSSYEQYF
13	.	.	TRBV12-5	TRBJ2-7	TGTGCCCCTCACCGGACTTACTCCTACGAGCAGTACTTC	CAPHRTYSYEQYF
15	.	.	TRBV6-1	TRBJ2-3	TGTGCCAGCAGTGAATTGGCAGGGAGCACAGATACGCAGTATTTT	CASSELAGSTDTQYF
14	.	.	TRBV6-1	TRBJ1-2	TGTGCCAGCAGTGAAGCGGGTGAACGCGGTGGCTACACCTTC	CASSEAGERGGYTF
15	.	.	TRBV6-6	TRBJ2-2	TGTGCCAGCAGTCTACAGGGTTCGAACACCGGGGAGCTGTTTTTT	CASSLQGSNTGELFF
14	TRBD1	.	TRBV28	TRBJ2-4	TGTGCCAGCACTTCCGGACAGGGGGTAAACATTCAGTACTTC	CASTSGQGVNIQYF
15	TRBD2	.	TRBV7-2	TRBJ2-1	TGTGCCAGCAGCTTAGCGGGAGGGGCCTACAATGAGCAGTTCTTC	CASSLAGGAYNEQFF
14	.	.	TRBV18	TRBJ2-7	TGTGCCAGCTCACCTCCAGACAGGCCCTACGAGCAGTACTTC	CASSPPDRPYEQYF
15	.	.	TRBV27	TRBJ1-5	TGTGCCAGCAGTTTGATGGGGGCCGAGGGACAGCCCCAGCATTTT	CASSLMGAEGQPQHF
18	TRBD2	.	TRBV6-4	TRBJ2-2	TGTGCCAGCAGTGTGGGCCCCCTAGCGGGGACGAACACCGGGGAGCTGTTTTTT	CASSVGPLAGTNTGELFF
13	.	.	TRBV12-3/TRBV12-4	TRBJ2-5	TGTGCCAGCAGGATGGACACACAAGAGACCCAGTACTTC	CASRMDTQETQYF
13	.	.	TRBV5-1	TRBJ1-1	TGCGCCTGGCCTTCGGGGGGCAAGACTGAAGCTTTCTTT	CAWPSGGKTEAFF
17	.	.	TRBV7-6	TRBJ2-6	TGTGCCAGCAGCCACGACAGGAAAGGGCTCTGGACCAACGTCCTGACTTTC	CASSHDRKGLWTNVLTF
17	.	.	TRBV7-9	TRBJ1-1	TGTGCCAGCAGCTCCCCCCTCTTTTTCCAGGTCCCCACTGAAGCTTTCTTT	CASSSPLFFQVPTEAFF
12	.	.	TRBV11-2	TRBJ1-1	TGTGCCAGCAGCTCAGGGTTCGCTGAAGCTTTCTTT	CASSSGFAEAFF
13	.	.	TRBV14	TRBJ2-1	TGTGCCAGCAAAATTAATCCCCTCGCTGAGCAGTTCTTC	CASKINPLAEQFF
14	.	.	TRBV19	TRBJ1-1	TGTGCCAGTAGTATTGTCAGAGGGAGGACTGAAGCTTTCTTT	CASSIVRGRTEAFF
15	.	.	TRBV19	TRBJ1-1	TGTGCCAGTAGTATAGGAGGGGGGGCGAACACTGAAGCTTTCTTT	CASSIGGGANTEAFF